This T cell receptor beta chain was retrieved from a study of tumor-infiltrating lymphocytes in primary liver carcinoma. Starting material of 500 to 600 ng total RNA yielded TCR beta cDNA via a constant-region primer. Researchers made the TCR beta libraries by running three nested multiplex PCR rounds with slightly modified ARM-PCR. It was with TRBV1-TRBV30 forward primers and a C-beta reverse primer that the first two PCR rounds were run, at about 10 cycles each. TCRdb independently ran MiXCR on the multiplex PCR reads; one entry per CDR3 protein. This sample has about 200,000 distinct CDR3 sequences; approximately 64% occur once, and the top ten carry under 7.5%. Germline DNA was also extracted, with blood RNA taken from unsorted whole blood. The V segment lost 3 bases and the J segment 9 bases; nucleotides outside the gene matches: 5. Germline-derived CDR1 and CDR2 are MRHNA and SNTAGT. This CDR3 is 13 amino acids long.

This receptor was identified in a woman aged 60-75 years with primary liver carcinoma and hepatitis B virus infection. The V and J genes are TRBV6-4 and TRBJ2-5; 9 nucleotides match TRBD1. Sequencing was performed on peripheral blood. CDR3: CASSEGQGRPQYF. CDR3 sequence (DNA): TGTGCCAGCAGTGAAGGACAGGGGAGGCCCCAGTACTTC.